This T cell receptor beta chain originates from a study of CD8 T cells in ankylosing spondylitis. The study's findings and limits: Matched synovial fluid from ankylosing spondylitis patients was reported to be enriched for disease-linked clones. The disease-linked clones had a CD8+ phenotype and low blood frequencies.

The germline V gene encodes CDR1 DFQATT and CDR2 SNEGSKA (reference sequence). V lost 7 bases, J lost 0 bases, and 13 bases lay in between. The CDR3 contains 13 residues. Making use of molecular barcodes, quantitative 5'-RACE generated TCR beta libraries. TCRdb ran MiXCR on the 5' RACE reads and lists one entry per CDR3 protein. Of 250,000 or so distinct CDR3 sequences in the sample, roughly 18% were seen once. The table lists this clonotype with a few counts. The antigen is unknown. This chain joins TRBV20-1 and TRBJ2-7; weak D call: TRBD2 (6 bases). The clonotype comes from a male donor with ankylosing spondylitis or in good health (not recorded which). Material: blood, either unsorted or a sorted T cell fraction (not recorded which). CDR3 in amino acids: CSEKGLYSYEQYF. The CDR3 coding sequence is TGCAGTGAAAAGGGACTGTACTCCTACGAGCAGTACTTC.